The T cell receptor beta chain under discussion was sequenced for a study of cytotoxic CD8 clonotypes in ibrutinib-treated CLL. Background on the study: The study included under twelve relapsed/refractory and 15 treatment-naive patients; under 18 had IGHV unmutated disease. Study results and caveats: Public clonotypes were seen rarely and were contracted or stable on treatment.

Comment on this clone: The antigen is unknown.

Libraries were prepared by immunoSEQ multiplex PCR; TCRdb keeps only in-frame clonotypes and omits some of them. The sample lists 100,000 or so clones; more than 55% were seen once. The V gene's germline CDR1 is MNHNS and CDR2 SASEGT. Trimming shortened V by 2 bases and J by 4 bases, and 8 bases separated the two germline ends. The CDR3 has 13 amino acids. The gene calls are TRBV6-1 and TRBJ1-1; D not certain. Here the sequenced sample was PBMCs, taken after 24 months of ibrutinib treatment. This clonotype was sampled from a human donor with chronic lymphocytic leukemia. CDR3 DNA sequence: TGTGCCAGCAGTGAAAGGGTGGGCACTGAAGCTTTCTTT. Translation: CASSERVGTEAFF.